This TCR beta chain came from a study of T cell responses to AZD1222 COVID-19 vaccine (dated by TCRdb to the early 2020s). Concerning the study at large: AZD1222 recipients with second doses at about 4 weeks or about 12 weeks were pooled, because spike-specific TCR depth and breadth did not differ between schedules. A total of approximately 240 trial participants underwent TCR sequencing, of whom approximately 210 received two doses of AZD1222 and some 25 received two doses of the MenACWY control vaccine. Enrollment into the trials was organized by age into subgroups of 18-55, 56-69 and 70-plus years, and those subgroups contained roughly 160, 29 and 62 TCR-sequenced participants, respectively.

In light of the paper, this sample's time point label describes: baseline before first vaccination. Vaccinee samples came from UK trials COV001 and COV002, including a single-blind randomized controlled phase 2/3 trial of AZD1222 (ChAdOx1 nCoV-19) in healthy adults. Trial participant PBMC samples were collected at day 0 and day 28 after the second dose for TCRbeta chain sequencing. The CDR3 regions of human TCRbeta chains were subjected to immunosequencing. In the authors' own workflow: TCRs in the repertoires were compared against a reference library of SARS-CoV-2-specific TCRs that had been generated with the MIRA antigen-specificity platform. Breadth meant the fraction of unique TCRs that were SARS-CoV-2-associated, whereas depth meant the fraction of total T cells that were SARS-CoV-2-associated. Using the MIRA data, every spike-specific TCR was mapped to the spike region that the TCR reacted to and assigned to either a CD4 or a CD8 class. Log10-transformed breadth and depth values were compared by one-way ANOVA with Sidak's multiple comparisons tests. TCRdb obtained this table from immuneACCESS and retained in-frame rearrangements with V and J assigned. These tables miss some clones; where compared with another copy, unresolved V genes account for less than half of the shortfall, and the remainder is unexplained. Clone size and V and J calls were adopted from that table, with D and trimming inferred from the DNA. The sample table lists approximately 110,000 clones, roughly nine tenths of them with a count of one. Clones ranked in the top ten supply around 7% of the sample.

Comments on this clone: Its antigen remains undetermined. No quality values exist for individual bases; no much larger clone is one base distant.

The investigation overall reported the following: Spike-specific TCR breadth and depth rose significantly after two AZD1222 doses compared with day 0 and with MenACWY recipients. Participants were mostly white British and included more females than males, and it was suggested by the authors that clonal diversity may have been underestimated. Only five to seven AZD1222 recipients were SARS-CoV-2 seropositive at baseline, limiting conclusions about previously exposed vaccinees. No day 14 peak-response samples were available, so repertoires were characterized only after the peak T cell response. In the small 56-69-year group, the increase in depth fell short of significance, most likely because of low power. Vaccine-associated CD4 TCRs spanned the whole spike protein, with dominant responses in regions 160-218 and 743-854. Nearly half of unique spike-specific TCRs reportedly recognized epitopes outside regions mutated in the B.1.351 and B.1.1.7 variants.

As encoded in the germline V gene, CDR1 is SGHTA while CDR2 is FQGNSA. V and J are truncated by 6 bases and 3 bases respectively, leaving an intervening sequence of 10 bases. The CDR3 spans 13 residues, from the cysteine through the phenylalanine. The retained sequence is limited to the CDR3, 39 bases, with the frame set at the first base. Rearrangement joined TRBV7-2 to TRBJ2-3; too little of a D gene remains to name it. The input for sequencing was peripheral blood, taken on day 0 of AZD1222 vaccination. This sequence originates from an adult in good health. For the CDR3, the sequence is CASRRIATDTQYF. The bases read TGTGCCAGCAGGCGTATCGCGACAGATACGCAGTATTTT.